The TCR beta chain described here comes from a study of OX40 agonist ivuxolimab in advanced cancers. Regarding the study as a whole: CD4+ and CD8+ T cells in blood underwent clonal expansion by week 6 at 0.1 to 3.0 mg/kg. There were, on average, more expanded clones in CD8+ T cells than in CD4+.

As regards this clone: The antigen remains unidentified.

Some clones are missing from TCRdb's copy, which holds only in-frame ones; the method was immunoSEQ multiplex PCR. The repertoire includes 65,000 to 95,000 clones, roughly nine tenths of them detected once, and roughly 4.9% sits in the top ten. V lost 2 bases and J lost 0, with 8 bases in between. In germline, CDR1 is SGHTA, CDR2 FQGNSA. This CDR3 has 14 amino acids. The chain couples TRBV7-2 to TRBJ2-7; D may be TRBD2 (5 bases). This sequence was found in an adult with an advanced solid tumor such as melanoma, head and neck, liver or kidney cancer. The specimen was CD4+ or CD8+ T cells sorted from blood, collected in a trial of the OX40 agonist ivuxolimab. CDR3 sequence (DNA): TGTGCCAGCAGCTTATCCGGGAACTCCTACGAGCAGTACTTC. This codes for CASSLSGNSYEQYF.